The 4 T cell receptor beta chains in this list originate from one sample, sequenced in a study of blood T cell repertoires in COVID-19. Using immunoSEQ multiplex PCR, the repertoire was profiled, and TCRdb retains in-frame clones only, with some absent. The sample includes about 230,000 clones, around four fifths of them seen just once. Input material: peripheral blood. The receptors were gathered from a woman aged 70-85 years with active or convalescent COVID-19.

This clone was detected a few times. The chain recombines TRBV3-1 (or the pseudogene TRBV3-2) with TRBJ1-6; 8 bases fit TRBD1. Per germline, CDR1 LGHDT and CDR2 YNNKEL (reference sequence). After removal of 1 base from V and 4 bases from J, the junction contained 0 bases not matched to a gene. This CDR3 comprises 15 residues. The CDR3 sequence is CASSQGTGYNSPLHF. DNA for the CDR3: TGTGCCAGCAGCCAAGGGACAGGGTATAATTCACCCCTCCACTTT.

This chain links TRBV10-3 with TRBJ1-3, with a possible D match to TRBD1 (5 bases). Germline lookup yields CDR1 ENHRY and CDR2 SYGVKD. The CDR3 is 12 residues long. V was pared by 10 bases and J by 1 base, with 8 bases between. The CDR3: CATGTSGNTIYF. In DNA, the CDR3 is TGTGCCACCGGGACTTCTGGAAACACCATATATTTT.

The chain is built from TRBV7-6 and TRBJ1-2; the match to TRBD1 covers 9 bases. Germline V lookup: CDR1 SGHVS, CDR2 FNYEAQ. Trimming took 6 bases from V and 11 from J; bases not matched to a gene: 1. This CDR3 spans 10 amino acids. The CDR3 loop reads CASRDRGYTF. The CDR3 DNA reads TGTGCCAGCAGGGACAGGGGTTACACCTTC.

The V call is TRBV6-5, the J call TRBJ1-1, with D perhaps TRBD1 (5 bases). The CDR3 is 14 amino acids. V was shortened by 5 bases and J by 1 base, with 11 bases between the two germline ends. Germline V CDR1 and CDR2: MNHEY, SVGAGI. CDR3 DNA: TGTGCCAGCAGTAACCTTAGGGGGAACACTGAAGCTTTCTTT. Its protein is CASSNLRGNTEAFF.